This T cell receptor beta chain was recorded in a study of Ad26.COV2.S vaccination and SARS-CoV-2 variants. Study-level results: Those who received vaccine or placebo ended up with similar non-spike TCR breadth.

Indicated treatment: roughly 18 received Ad26.COV2.S at low or high dose, single or two shots; several received placebo; per-sample allocation not given. All samples were drawn on day 63, counting from the first vaccine or placebo injection. An adult donor aged 18-55 years was enrolled in Boston. Remarks on this clone: The antigen is not known.

Germline V lookup: CDR1 MNHEY, CDR2 SMNVEV (reference sequence). Trimming removed 3 bases from V and 3 bases from J, with 9 bases in between. The CDR3 is made up of 14 amino acids. Profiled with immunoSEQ multiplex PCR; TCRdb holds only in-frame clones, not every one. The sample records about 350,000 clones, 80% to 90% being singletons. The clonotype originates from a person between 18 and 65 years old who received the Ad26.COV2.S COVID-19 vaccine or a placebo. The chain joins TRBV27 to TRBJ1-5; D is unresolved. This material consisted of peripheral blood, taken in a trial of Ad26.COV2.S vaccine versus placebo. The CDR3 is CASSFLGDNQPQHF. As DNA, the CDR3 is TGTGCCAGCAGTTTCCTCGGAGACAATCAGCCCCAGCATTTT.